The rows below give T cell receptor beta chains drawn from one sample of a study of T cells in localized non-small cell lung cancer. Assay: immunoSEQ multiplex PCR; the TCRdb copy retains only in-frame clones and omits some. Counted here are about 78,000 clones, just under 85% occurring once; the ten biggest clones make up 2.8%. This sample comprised peripheral blood, obtained before any cancer treatment. These receptor sequences come from a man between 40 and 70 years old with stage I lung adenocarcinoma. Each CDR3 is given with its conserved first and last residue.

J gene: TRBJ2-5; V gene: TRBV5-1; CDR3 protein: CASSLAGLEQETQYF
J gene: TRBJ1-2; V gene: TRBV5-4; CDR3 protein: CASRDRESDGYTF
J gene: TRBJ2-1; V gene: TRBV6-6; CDR3 protein: CASSYSGTGNYNEQFF
J gene: TRBJ1-1; V gene: TRBV18; CDR3 protein: CASSPQLGNRVEAFF
J gene: TRBJ2-7; V gene: TRBV18; CDR3 protein: CASSRTSGTSSYEQYF
J gene: TRBJ2-3; V gene: TRBV11-2; CDR3 protein: CASSLTTDTQYF
J gene: TRBJ2-5; V gene: TRBV2; CDR3 protein: CASREETQYF
J gene: TRBJ2-7; V gene: TRBV6-5; CDR3 protein: CASSGTAYEQYF
J gene: TRBJ2-7; V gene: TRBV4-3; CDR3 protein: CASSQGQQGYEQYF
J gene: TRBJ1-6; V gene: TRBV9; CDR3 protein: CASSVGRGGWDNSPLHF
J gene: TRBJ1-2; V gene: TRBV18; CDR3 protein: CASSPDGIYGYTF
J gene: TRBJ2-3; V gene: TRBV11-2; CDR3 protein: CASSVTGGVGTDTQYF
J gene: TRBJ2-7; V gene: TRBV6-5; CDR3 protein: CASSYSRRGVQYF
J gene: TRBJ2-7; V gene: TRBV11-2; CDR3 protein: CASSTTSGRRAEQYF
J gene: TRBJ2-7; V gene: TRBV11-2; CDR3 protein: CASSLQPFGANEQYF
J gene: TRBJ2-1; V gene: TRBV27; CDR3 protein: CASRLFPGLAGDNEQFF
J gene: TRBJ2-5; V gene: TRBV19; CDR3 protein: CASSLAGSVETQYF
J gene: TRBJ2-7; V gene: TRBV5-3; CDR3 protein: CARSFTGTSGAAYEQYF
J gene: TRBJ2-2; V gene: TRBV2; CDR3 protein: CASRVEGGELFF
J gene: TRBJ2-7; V gene: TRBV5-1; CDR3 protein: CASSLGDGEQYF
J gene: TRBJ2-3; V gene: TRBV4-3; CDR3 protein: CASSQDALASGGDTQYF
J gene: TRBJ2-1; V gene: TRBV7-6; CDR3 protein: CASSLTTGREGEQFF
J gene: TRBJ2-3; V gene: TRBV2; CDR3 protein: CASTLTPGGTSGVYTQYF
J gene: TRBJ2-5; V gene: TRBV9; CDR3 protein: CASSEQGPSSPTQYF
J gene: TRBJ2-3; V gene: TRBV7-2; CDR3 protein: CASSSKGRGGGTDTQYF
J gene: TRBJ2-7; V gene: TRBV27; CDR3 protein: CASSPISPPDRRYEQYF
J gene: TRBJ2-3; V gene: TRBV6-4; CDR3 protein: CASSTEREHRDTQYF
J gene: TRBJ2-7; V gene: TRBV5-1; CDR3 protein: CASSQSGSYEQYF
J gene: TRBJ1-1; V gene: TRBV25-1; CDR3 protein: CASSEQVGEGGTAFF